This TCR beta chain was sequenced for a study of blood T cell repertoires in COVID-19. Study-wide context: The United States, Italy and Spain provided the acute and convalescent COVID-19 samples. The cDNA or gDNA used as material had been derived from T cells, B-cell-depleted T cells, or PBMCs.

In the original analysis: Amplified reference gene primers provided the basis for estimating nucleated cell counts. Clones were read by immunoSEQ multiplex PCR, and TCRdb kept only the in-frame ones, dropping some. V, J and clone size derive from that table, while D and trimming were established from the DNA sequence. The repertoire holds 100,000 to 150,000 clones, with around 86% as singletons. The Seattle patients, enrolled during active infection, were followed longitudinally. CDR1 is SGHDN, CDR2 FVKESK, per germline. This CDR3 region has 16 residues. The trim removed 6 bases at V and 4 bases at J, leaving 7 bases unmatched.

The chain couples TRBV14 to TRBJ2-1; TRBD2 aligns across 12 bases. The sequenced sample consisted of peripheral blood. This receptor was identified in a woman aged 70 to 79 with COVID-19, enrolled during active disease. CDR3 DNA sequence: TGTGCCAGCAGTCCACTAGCGGGGGGCCTTTACAATGAGCAGTTCTTC. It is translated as CASSPLAGGLYNEQFF.